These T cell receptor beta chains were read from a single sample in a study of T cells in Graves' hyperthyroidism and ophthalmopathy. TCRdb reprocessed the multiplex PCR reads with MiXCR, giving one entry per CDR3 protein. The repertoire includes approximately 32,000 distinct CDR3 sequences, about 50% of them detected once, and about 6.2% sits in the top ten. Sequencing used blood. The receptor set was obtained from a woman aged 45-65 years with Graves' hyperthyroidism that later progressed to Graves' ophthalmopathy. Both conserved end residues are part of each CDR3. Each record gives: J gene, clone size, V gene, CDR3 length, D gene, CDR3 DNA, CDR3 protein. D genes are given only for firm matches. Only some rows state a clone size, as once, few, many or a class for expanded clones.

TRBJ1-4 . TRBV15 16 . TGTGCCACCAGCAGAGGGGGAAGTACAACTAATGAAAAACTGTTTTTT CATSRGGSTTNEKLFF
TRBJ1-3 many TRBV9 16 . TGTGCCAGCAGCGTAGCTGGACGGAGCTCTGGAAACACCATATATTTT CASSVAGRSSGNTIYF
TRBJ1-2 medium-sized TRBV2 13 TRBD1 TGTGCCAGCAGTGAAGGGACAGGTTATGGCTACACCTTC CASSEGTGYGYTF
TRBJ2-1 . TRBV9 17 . TGTGCCAGCAGCTTCATTGACAACCCAGGACCCTACAATGAGCAGCTCTTC CASSFIDNPGPYNEQLF
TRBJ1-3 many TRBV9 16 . TGTGCCAGCAGCGCCGCCGTGGGGGAGGCTGGAAACACCATATATTTT CASSAAVGEAGNTIYF
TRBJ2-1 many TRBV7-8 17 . TGTGCCAGCTCACGGGGTGGGGGGCGGGAGATTTCCAATGAGCAGTTCTTC CASSRGGGREISNEQFF
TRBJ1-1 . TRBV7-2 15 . TGTGCCAGCAGCTTAGGGAGCGGGGGACGGACTGAAGCTTTCTTT CASSLGSGGRTEAFF
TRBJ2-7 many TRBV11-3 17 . TGTGCCAGCAGCTTAGAGATCCCGGGCAGGCTACTCTACGAGCAGTACTTC CASSLEIPGRLLYEQYF
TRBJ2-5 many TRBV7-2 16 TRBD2 TGTGCCAGCAGCCCTAGCGGGACTCATTTCCGGGAGACCCAGTACTTC CASSPSGTHFRETQYF
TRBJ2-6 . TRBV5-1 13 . TGCGCCAGCAGGGAGGGGGGACAGAACACTGAAGCTTTC CASREGGQNTEAF
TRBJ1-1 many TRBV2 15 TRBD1 TGTGCCAGCAGACCCGGGACAGGGAAGTTTACTGAAGCTTTCTTT CASRPGTGKFTEAFF
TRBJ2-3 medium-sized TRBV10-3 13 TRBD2 TGTGCCATCCGTCTAGCGGGTACAGATACGCAGTATTTT CAIRLAGTDTQYF
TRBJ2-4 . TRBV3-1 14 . TGTGCCAGCAGCCAGACCTCAGCGGGAAACATTCAGTACTTC CASSQTSAGNIQYF
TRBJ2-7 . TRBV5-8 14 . TGTGCCAGCACCTGGACAGTCTACGGGTCTGAGCAGTACTTC CASTWTVYGSEQYF
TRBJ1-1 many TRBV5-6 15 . TGTGCCAGCAGCTTCAGGGTGATCGGGAACACTGAAGCTTTCTTT CASSFRVIGNTEAFF
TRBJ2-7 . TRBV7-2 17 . TGTGCCAGCAGCCTCCAGACAGGGAGGCCCCGGAGCTACGAGCAGTACTTC CASSLQTGRPRSYEQYF
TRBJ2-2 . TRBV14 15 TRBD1 TGTGCCAGCAGCCTTGCAAGGGGGCTGACCGGGGAGCTGTTTTTT CASSLARGLTGELFF
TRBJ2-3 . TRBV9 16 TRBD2 TGTGCCAACAGGGGGGGGACTAGCGGATTCACAGATACGCAGTATTTT CANRGGTSGFTDTQYF
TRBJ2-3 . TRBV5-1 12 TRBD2 TGCGCCAGCGGCTGGACTAGCGATGCGCAGTATTTT CASGWTSDAQYF
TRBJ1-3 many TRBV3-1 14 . TGTGCCAGCGCCGGAGGGGTGGCCCGAAGCCCTTTATATTTT CASAGGVARSPLYF
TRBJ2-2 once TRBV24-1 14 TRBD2 TGTGCCACCAGTGATCGGACTAGCGGGAGGGAGCTGTTTTTT CATSDRTSGRELFF
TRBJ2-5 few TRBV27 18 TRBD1 TGTGCCAGCAGTTTATTGGGCTCACAGGGGACCCTCTTCGGGACCCAGTACTTC CASSLLGSQGTLFGTQYF
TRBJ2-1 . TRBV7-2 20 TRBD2 TGTGCCAGCAGCACCCCCGCCGTGGGGCTAGCGGAAAAACTCTACAATGAGCAGTTCTTC CASSTPAVGLAEKLYNEQFF
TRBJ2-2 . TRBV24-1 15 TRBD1 TGTGCCACCAGTGATGCGGGACAGGGGATCGGGGAGCTGTTTTTT CATSDAGQGIGELFF
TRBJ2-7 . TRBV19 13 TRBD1 TGTGCCAGTAAACGGACAGGGCCCTACGAGCAGTACTTC CASKRTGPYEQYF
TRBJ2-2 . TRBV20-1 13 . TGCAGTGCTAGGGGGGAGGACACCGGGGAGCTGTTTTTC CSARGEDTGELFF
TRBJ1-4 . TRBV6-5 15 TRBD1 TGTGCCGGCAGCCGCGTCGGGACAGGGGATGAAAAACTGCTTTTT CAGSRVGTGDEKLLF
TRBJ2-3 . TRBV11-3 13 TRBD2 TGTGCCAGTACAGCGGGAGGGCCAGATACGCAGTATTTT CASTAGGPDTQYF
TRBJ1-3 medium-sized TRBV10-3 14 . TGTGCCATCAGTGAAGGGTCCACTGGAAACACCATATATTTT CAISEGSTGNTIYF
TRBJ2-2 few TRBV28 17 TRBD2 TGTGCCAGCAGTTCAGTCGGACTAGCGGAAAACACCGGGGAGCTGTTTTTT CASSSVGLAENTGELFF
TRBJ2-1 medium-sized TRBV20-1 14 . TGCAGTGCCACCCGGGACGGTCGGGGCTATGAGCAGTTCTTC CSATRDGRGYEQFF
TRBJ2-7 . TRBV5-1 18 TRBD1 TGCGCCAGCAGCTTGCTCTGGAACCCCGGGACAGGACACTACGAGCAGTACTTC CASSLLWNPGTGHYEQYF
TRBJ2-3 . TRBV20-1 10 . TGCAGTGCTAGAGAGACAGGGCAGTATTTT CSARETGQYF
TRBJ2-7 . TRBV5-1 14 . TGCGCCGGCAGAGAGGACACATCCTACGAGGAGCAGTACTTC CAGREDTSYEEQYF
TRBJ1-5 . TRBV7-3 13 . TGTGCCAGCAGCCGAAGGACGGAAGAGACCCAGCATTTT CASSRRTEETQHF
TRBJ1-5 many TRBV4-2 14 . TGTGCCAGCAGCCAAGTCTGGGATTCTCAGCCCCAGCATTTT CASSQVWDSQPQHF
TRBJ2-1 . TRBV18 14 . TGTGCCAGCTCACCAACCGGGAACTACGATGAGCAGTTCTTC CASSPTGNYDEQFF
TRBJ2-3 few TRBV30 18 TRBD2 TGTGCCTGGAGTAGTGTGGTGGGACTAGCGGGAGGCCACGATACGCAGTATTTT CAWSSVVGLAGGHDTQYF
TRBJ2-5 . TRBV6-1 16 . TGTGCCAGCAGTGAGTCGGGTCGAGCATATTATCAGCCCCAGTACTTC CASSESGRAYYQPQYF
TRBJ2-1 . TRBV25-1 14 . TGTGCCAGCAGTGAATGGACCGCGAGGAATGAGCAGTTCTTC CASSEWTARNEQFF
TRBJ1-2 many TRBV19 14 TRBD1 TGTGCCAGTAGTATTGGGACAGGGAGGTATGGCTACACCTTC CASSIGTGRYGYTF
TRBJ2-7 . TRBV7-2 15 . TGTGCCAGCAGCTTATCGGCTAGCGAGACGAGTGAGCAGTACTTC CASSLSASETSEQYF
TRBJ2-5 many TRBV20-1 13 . TGCAGTGCTAGCAGGGGGGCTAGGGAGACCCAGTACTTC CSASRGARETQYF
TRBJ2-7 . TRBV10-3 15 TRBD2 TGTGCCATCAGCCAGACTAGCGGGACAGGGTACGAGCAGTACTTC CAISQTSGTGYEQYF
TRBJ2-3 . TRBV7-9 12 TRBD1 TGTGCCAGCAGCTCCGACAGGGGAACGCAGTATTTT CASSSDRGTQYF
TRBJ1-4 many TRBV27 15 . TGTGCCAGCAGTCTAACATACGGGCACAATGAAAAACTGTTTTTT CASSLTYGHNEKLFF
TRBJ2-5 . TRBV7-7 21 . TGTGCTAGCAGCTTAGCAATGGGAATTGGAATCCTGGGGGACGGACAAGAGACCCAGTACTTC CASSLAMGIGILGDGQETQYF
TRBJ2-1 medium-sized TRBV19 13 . TGTGCCAGTAGCAGGGGGGCAGACAATGAGCAGTTCTTC CASSRGADNEQFF
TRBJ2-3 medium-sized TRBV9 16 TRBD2 TGTGCCAGCAGCACTTGGACTAGCGGTAGCCGCGATACGCAGTATTTT CASSTWTSGSRDTQYF
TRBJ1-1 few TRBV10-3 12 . TGTGCCATCAGTGACGCCAACACTGAAGCTTTCTTT CAISDANTEAFF
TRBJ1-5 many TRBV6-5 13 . TGTGCCAGCAGCCCGGGCCTTAAACAGCCCCAGCATTTT CASSPGLKQPQHF
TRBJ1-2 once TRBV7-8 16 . TGTGCCAGCAGCCTCAACCGAACCGGGACAACCTATGGCTACACCTTC CASSLNRTGTTYGYTF
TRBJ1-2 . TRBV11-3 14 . TGTGCCAGCAGCTTAGCACTCCCGTACTATAGCTACACCTTC CASSLALPYYSYTF